The clone carrying this TCR beta chain was detected once. Antigen: not known. The junction departs from the called germline gene at one end, perhaps through a read error. Each diagnosis was determined on the basis of clinical symptoms, serum thyroxine, TRAb, thyroid ultrasound and orbital computed tomography. This CDR3 has 17 amino acids. Germline assignment: CDR1 ENHRY and CDR2 SYGVKD. These data are taken from a study of Graves' ophthalmopathy and Graves' hyperthyroidism. Looking at the study overall: Peripheral blood was gathered at the point of initial diagnosis, before any treatment started.

Study outcomes and limitations: Among expanded thyroid clonotypes above 0.001 frequency, most also occurred in blood.

Amplification of the TCR beta CDR3 regions used RNA transcripts (as template). After a first-round RT-PCR with HTBI primers, a second-round multiplex PCR was run. TCRdb reprocessed the multiplex PCR reads with MiXCR, giving one entry per CDR3 protein. The repertoire holds 650,000 to 900,000 distinct CDR3 sequences, with approximately 40% as singletons. V is TRBV10-3 and J is TRBJ2-6, with 10 bases matching TRBD1. Sequenced sample: peripheral blood. The source is an adult man with Graves' ophthalmopathy. The CDR3 reads CAISDPSVGTGANVLTF. CDR3 sequence (DNA): TGTGCCATCAGTGACCCTTCTGTCGGGACAGGGGCTAACGTCCTGACTTTC.